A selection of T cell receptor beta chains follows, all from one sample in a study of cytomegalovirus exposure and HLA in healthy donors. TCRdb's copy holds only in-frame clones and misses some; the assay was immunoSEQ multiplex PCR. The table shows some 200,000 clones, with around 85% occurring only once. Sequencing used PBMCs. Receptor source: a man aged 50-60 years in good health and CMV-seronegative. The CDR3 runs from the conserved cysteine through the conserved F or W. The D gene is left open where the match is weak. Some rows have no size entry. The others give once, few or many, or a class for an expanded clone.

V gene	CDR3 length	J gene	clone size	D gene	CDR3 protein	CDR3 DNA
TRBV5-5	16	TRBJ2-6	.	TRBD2	CASSLVGGSGANVLTF	TGTGCCAGCAGCTTGGTCGGGGGGTCTGGGGCCAACGTCCTGACTTTC
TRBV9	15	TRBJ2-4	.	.	CASSKDGSTKNIQYF	TGTGCCAGCAGCAAAGACGGGTCTACCAAAAACATTCAGTACTTC
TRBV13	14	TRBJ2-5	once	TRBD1	CASSLGQGGETQYF	TGTGCCAGCAGCTTAGGACAGGGGGGAGAGACCCAGTACTTC
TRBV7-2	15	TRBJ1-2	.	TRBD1	CASSLMQGAGYGYTF	TGTGCCAGCAGCTTAATGCAGGGGGCTGGTTATGGCTACACCTTC
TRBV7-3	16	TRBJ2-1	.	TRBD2	CASSLSRTSGYNEQFF	TGTGCCAGCAGCTTATCGAGGACTAGCGGATACAATGAGCAGTTCTTC
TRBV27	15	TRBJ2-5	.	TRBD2	CASSLGLAGRETQYF	TGTGCCAGCAGTTTAGGTCTAGCGGGGAGGGAGACCCAGTACTTC
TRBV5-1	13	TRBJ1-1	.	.	CASSVGQNTEAFF	TGCGCCAGCAGCGTGGGACAGAACACTGAAGCTTTCTTT
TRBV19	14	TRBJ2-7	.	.	CASSIATGKYEQYF	TGTGCCAGTAGTATAGCCACAGGAAAGTACGAGCAGTACTTC
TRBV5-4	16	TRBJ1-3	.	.	CASSDTGPYSGNTIYF	TGTGCCAGCAGCGACACAGGGCCTTACTCTGGAAACACCATATATTTT
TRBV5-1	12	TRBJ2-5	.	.	CASRRDSDEQYF	TGCGCCAGCAGACGAGACAGCGATGAGCAGTACTTC
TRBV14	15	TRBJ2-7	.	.	CASSRGAGNSYEQYF	TGTGCCAGCAGCCGAGGGGCGGGAAACTCCTACGAGCAGTACTTC
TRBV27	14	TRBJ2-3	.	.	CASTYKGSTDTQYF	TGTGCCAGCACCTATAAGGGGAGCACAGATACGCAGTATTTT
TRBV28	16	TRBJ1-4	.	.	CASSLIRGGAYEKLFF	TGTGCCAGCAGTTTAATTCGCGGGGGCGCGTATGAAAAACTGTTTTTT
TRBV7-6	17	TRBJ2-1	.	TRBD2	CASSLAEKRGAYNEQFF	TGTGCCAGCAGCTTAGCGGAAAAGCGGGGGGCTTACAATGAGCAGTTCTTC
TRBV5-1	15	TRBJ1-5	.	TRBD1	CASSWTGESNQPQHF	TGCGCCAGCAGCTGGACAGGGGAGTCGAATCAGCCCCAGCATTTT
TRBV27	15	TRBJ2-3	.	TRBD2	CASSLLAGGTDTQYF	TGTGCCAGCAGTCTTCTAGCGGGAGGTACAGATACGCAGTATTTT
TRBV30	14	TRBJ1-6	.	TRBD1	CAWSQGATDSPLHF	TGTGCCTGGAGCCAGGGGGCGACAGATTCACCCCTCCACTTT
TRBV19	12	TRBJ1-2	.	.	CASNSADYGYTF	TGTGCCAGTAACTCAGCGGATTATGGCTACACCTTC
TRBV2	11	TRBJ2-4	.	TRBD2	CASRRLAAQYF	TGTGCCAGCAGAAGACTAGCAGCCCAGTACTTC
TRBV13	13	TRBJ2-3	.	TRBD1	CASRRTGGDTQYF	TGTGCCAGCAGAAGGACAGGAGGAGATACGCAGTATTTT
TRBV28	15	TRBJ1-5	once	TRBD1	CASSPGQGNNQPQHF	TGTGCCAGCAGCCCGGGACAGGGCAACAATCAGCCCCAGCATTTT
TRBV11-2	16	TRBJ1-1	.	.	CASSLGARGLHTEAFF	TGTGCCAGCAGCTTAGGGGCCCGGGGATTGCACACTGAAGCTTTCTTT
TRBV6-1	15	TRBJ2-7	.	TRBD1	CASSVVDRGPYEQYF	TGTGCCAGCAGTGTCGTGGACAGGGGGCCCTACGAGCAGTACTTC
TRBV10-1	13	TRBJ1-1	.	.	CASMADRNTEAFF	TGCGCCAGCATGGCGGACAGAAACACTGAAGCTTTCTTT
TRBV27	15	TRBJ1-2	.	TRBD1	CASSPTGTGTYGYTF	TGTGCCAGCAGCCCCACCGGGACAGGGACCTATGGCTACACCTTC